This is a list of T cell receptor beta chains from one sample in a study of blood T cell repertoires in COVID-19. Sequencing used immunoSEQ multiplex PCR; TCRdb keeps in-frame clones, though not all of them. The sample carries fewer than 300,000 clones, 85% to 90% recorded once. Sequenced: peripheral blood. The receptors stem from a man aged 25 to 40 with acute or convalescent COVID-19. Both conserved end residues are part of each CDR3. The D gene is left open where the match is weak. Size is stated for part of the rows, as once, few or many counts, or as a class when the clone is expanded.

d_call	clone_size	v_call	j_call	cdr3_nt	cdr3_aa
NA	NA	TRBV10-3	TRBJ1-2	TGTGCCATCGTCTCAGGGGACAACTATGGCTACACCTTC	CAIVSGDNYGYTF
TRBD1	NA	TRBV5-1	TRBJ1-4	TGCGCCAGCAGCGGTCAGGGGGGACTTAATGAAAACCTGTTTTTT	CASSGQGGLNENLFF
TRBD1	NA	TRBV18	TRBJ1-5	TGTGCCAGCTCACCGGGACAGGGAGAACAGCCCCAGCATTTT	CASSPGQGEQPQHF
TRBD1	NA	TRBV4-2	TRBJ1-4	TGTGCCAGCAGCCAACTAGGGGACAGCTCACTTCTGTTTTTT	CASSQLGDSSLLFF
TRBD1	NA	TRBV11-2	TRBJ2-7	TGTGCCAGCAGCCCTCCGGGACAGGGCCCCTACGAGCAGTACTTC	CASSPPGQGPYEQYF
TRBD1	NA	TRBV14	TRBJ2-1	TGTGCCAGCAGCCCCATCTTAAGGGGGACAGGGAAGTTCTTC	CASSPILRGTGKFF
NA	NA	TRBV19	TRBJ1-1	TGTGCCAGTAGTATCCCACTTGAAGCTTTCTTT	CASSIPLEAFF
NA	NA	TRBV5-4	TRBJ2-2	TGTGCCAGCAGCCAAGCCCAAATTAACACCGGGGAGCTGTTTTTT	CASSQAQINTGELFF
NA	NA	TRBV4-1	TRBJ1-3	TGCGCCAGCAGCCAGCCTGGGGCAACCTCTGGAAACACCATATATTTT	CASSQPGATSGNTIYF
TRBD1	NA	TRBV7-3	TRBJ2-3	TGTGCCAGCAGCCGGGACAGGTCCTCAGATACGCAGTATTTT	CASSRDRSSDTQYF
NA	NA	TRBV4-1	TRBJ2-2	TGCGCCAGCAGCCAAGAAAGGCAGGGGATGACCGCCGGGGAGCTGTTTTTT	CASSQERQGMTAGELFF
NA	NA	TRBV7-8	TRBJ1-1	TGTGCCAGCAGGAACACAGGGAGTCGGACTGAAGCTTTCTTT	CASRNTGSRTEAFF
TRBD1	once	TRBV7-9	TRBJ1-1	TGTGCCAGCAGCTTGGGACAGACTCACACTGAAGCTTTCTTT	CASSLGQTHTEAFF
NA	NA	TRBV2	TRBJ2-7	TGTGCCAGCAGCCTACAACCAGGGCACGAGCAGTACTTC	CASSLQPGHEQYF
NA	NA	TRBV20-1	TRBJ1-6	TGCAGTGCTAGTTGGACTTGTAATTCACCCCTCCACTTT	CSASWTCNSPLHF
NA	NA	TRBV9	TRBJ1-3	TGTGCCAGCAGCCAAAGGGGCCCAAACACCATATATTTT	CASSQRGPNTIYF
NA	few	TRBV10-2	TRBJ1-3	TGCGCCAGCAGGGGGGACTCACACTCTGGAAACACCATATATTTT	CASRGDSHSGNTIYF
NA	NA	TRBV19	TRBJ2-5	TGTGCCAGTAGTATTTGGGCAGATGAGACCCAGTACTTC	CASSIWADETQYF
TRBD1	NA	TRBV30	TRBJ1-3	TGTGCCTGGAGTCCAGGGGGATCCACCATATATTTT	CAWSPGGSTIYF
NA	few	TRBV5-1	TRBJ2-7	TGCGCCAGCAGCTTGACCACAGGGCATTCCTCCTACGAGCAGTACTTC	CASSLTTGHSSYEQYF
NA	once	TRBV28	TRBJ2-2	TGTGCCAGCTTGGTACGGGGTCCCGACGGGGAGCTGTTTTTT	CASLVRGPDGELFF
TRBD1	NA	TRBV2	TRBJ1-6	TGTGCCAGCAAAAGGACAGGGTATAGTTCACCCCTCCACTTT	CASKRTGYSSPLHF
NA	few	TRBV30	TRBJ2-2	TGTGCCTGGAGTGTTCAGCGGGCCGGGGAGCTGTTTTTT	CAWSVQRAGELFF
NA	once	TRBV7-8	TRBJ2-6	TGTGCCAGCAGCTTACAGGGGTATGGGGCCAACGTCCTGACTTTC	CASSLQGYGANVLTF
TRBD1	NA	TRBV28	TRBJ2-3	TGTGCCAGCAGTCTAGGGGCACAGGGGCCGAAGCCCACAGATACGCAGTATTTT	CASSLGAQGPKPTDTQYF